This TCR beta chain appears in the sequencing data of a study of cytomegalovirus exposure and HLA in healthy donors. It was with 60 Vbeta and 13 Jbeta primers that the PCR ran. TCRdb's table, derived via immunoSEQ multiplex PCR, lists solely in-frame clones and lacks some. In the table there are approximately 200,000 clones, around three quarters of which are singletons. The germline V and J ends were trimmed by 1 base and 8 bases, with 15 bases remaining between them. Germline CDR1 reads SGHRS; CDR2 reads YFSETQ. The CDR3 totals 14 residues. This receptor was identified in a young woman in good health and CMV-seronegative. The specimen was PBMCs. The chain couples TRBV5-1 to TRBJ1-2; D may be TRBD1 (5 bases). For the CDR3, the DNA is TGCGCCAGCAGCTTGCAACAGGAATGGAGCGGCTACACCTTC. This gives the protein CASSLQQEWSGYTF.